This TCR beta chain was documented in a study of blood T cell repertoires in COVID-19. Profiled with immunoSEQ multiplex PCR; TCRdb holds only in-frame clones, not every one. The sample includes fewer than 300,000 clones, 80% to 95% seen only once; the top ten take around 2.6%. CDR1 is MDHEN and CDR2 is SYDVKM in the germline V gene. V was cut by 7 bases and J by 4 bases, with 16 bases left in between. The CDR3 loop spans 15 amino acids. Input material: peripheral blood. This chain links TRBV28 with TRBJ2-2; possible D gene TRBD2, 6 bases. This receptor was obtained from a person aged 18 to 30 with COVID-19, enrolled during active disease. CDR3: CASTLGTPTTGELFF. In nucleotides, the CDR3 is TGTGCCAGCACCTTGGGGACTCCAACCACCGGGGAGCTGTTTTTT.